The 24 T cell receptor beta chains given below trace back to one sample, sequenced in a study of vaccination and CD4 T cells after COVID-19. Sequenced with the Oncomine TCR Beta short-read assay was DNA taken from cultured CD4+ T cells. From the PCR reads, TCRdb called clonotypes with MiXCR, one entry per CDR3 protein. The sample consists of roughly 12,000 distinct CDR3 sequences, less than 70% of them appearing once. Treatment: roughly 10-day PBMC culture with coronavirus spike peptide pools or control peptides (ViraFEST assay). Antigens of these TCRs are unknown. The sequencing input was CD4+ T cells from blood, cultured in vitro. The source is a human donor who had recovered from COVID-19.

There are a few counts of this clonotype. This chain connects TRBV29-1 to TRBJ2-5; D unclear. The CDR3 has 9 residues. Trimming removed 8 bases from V and 9 bases from J, with 10 bases in between. From germline, CDR1 is SQVTM and CDR2 ANQGSEA. CDR3 amino acids: CSRVLSQYF. In DNA form, the CDR3 reads TGCAGCAGGGTTTTGTCCCAGTACTTC.

This sequence joins TRBV5-8 and TRBJ2-3; no clear D. Trimming left V 3 bases short and J 3 bases short, with 5 bases between. Germline CDR1 reads SGHTS; CDR2 reads YDEGEE. The CDR3 extends over 12 amino acids. The CDR3: CASSSATDTQYF. CDR3 bases: TGTGCCAGCAGCTCAGCAACAGATACGCAGTATTTT.

This chain connects TRBV6-1 to TRBJ1-3; D is possibly TRBD1 (5 bases). Germline V gene sequence: CDR1 MNHNS, CDR2 SASEGT. With 6 bases removed from V and 0 bases from J, the gap between germline ends came to 12 bases. The CDR3 contains 15 residues. The CDR3 region is CASRSGALSGNTIYF. The CDR3 nucleotides are TGTGCCAGCAGATCCGGGGCCCTCTCTGGAAACACCATATATTTT.

The rearrangement uses TRBV29-1 and TRBJ2-2; 9 bases map to TRBD1. V lost 7 bases and J lost 4; bases outside the gene matches: 7. This CDR3 contains 14 residues. The germline gives CDR1 SQVTM, CDR2 ANQGSEA. Here the CDR3 DNA reads TGCAGCGGTCAACAGGGGGCCGGCACCGGGGAGCTGTTTTTT. This encodes CSGQQGAGTGELFF.

CDR3 in DNA: TGTGCCAGCAGCGTTAGCGGGACCTCCTACAATGAGCAGTTCTTC. Its translation: CASSVSGTSYNEQFF. J is TRBJ2-1 and V is TRBV7-9; 8 bases match TRBD2. The ends lost 5 bases at V and 0 bases at J; junction bases unmatched: 3. Germline V CDR1 and CDR2: SEHNR, FQNEAQ (reference sequence). This CDR3 region has 15 residues.

This clonotype occurred a few times. The chain recombines TRBV15 with TRBJ2-7, with TRBD2 identical over 7 bases. Trimming cost V 2 bases and J 3 bases; bases outside gene matches: 13. Germline lookup yields CDR1 LNHNV and CDR2 YYDKDF (reference sequence). The CDR3 has 17 amino acids. The CDR3 loop is CATSRRPRDGGGYEQYF. CDR3 nucleotides: TGTGCCACCAGCAGACGTCCGAGAGATGGGGGGGGCTACGAGCAGTACTTC.

J is TRBJ1-2 and V is TRBV28; D perhaps matches TRBD1 (6 bases). CDR3 length: 12 residues. Trimming took 5 bases from V and 4 from J, leaving 8 bases between them. The germline V gene has CDR1 MDHEN and CDR2 SYDVKM. The DNA for the CDR3 is TGTGCCAGCAGTGACAGGATCTATGGCTACACCTTC. It is translated as CASSDRIYGYTF.

V usage is TRBV20-1 and J usage is TRBJ2-5; D gene uncertain. Germline V lookup: CDR1 DFQATT, CDR2 SNEGSKA (reference sequence). This CDR3 is built from 12 residues. V lost 3 bases and J lost 5, with 10 bases in between. DNA for the CDR3: TGCAGTGCTAGTCCTGGGATGGAGACCCAGTACTTC. Protein: CSASPGMETQYF.

This clonotype has more than one count but fewer than ten. This chain joins TRBV7-2 and TRBJ2-5, with 7 bases lining up with TRBD2. CDR3 length: 15 amino acids. Germline V gives CDR1 SGHTA, CDR2 FQGNSA. V trimming: 8 bases; J trimming: 3 bases; junction bases outside the gene matches: 12. The DNA for the CDR3 is TGTGCCAGCGGACCAGCAGGGCTAGCGGAAGAGACCCAGTACTTC. Translation gives CASGPAGLAEETQYF.

This clonotype appeared a few times. V is TRBV28 and J is TRBJ1-5; TRBD1 aligns across 7 bases. V was clipped by 7 bases and J by 4 bases; unmatched bases: 1. This CDR3 contains 12 residues. CDR1 MDHEN and CDR2 SYDVKM come from the germline V gene. The CDR3 DNA is TGTGCCAGCATCAGGGGGAATCAGCCCCAGCATTTT. Residues: CASIRGNQPQHF.

The J gene is TRBJ2-7, the V gene TRBV20-1, with 8 positions matching TRBD2. CDR1 DFQATT and CDR2 SNEGSKA come from the germline V gene (reference sequence). The V and J ends lost 0 bases and 5 bases, in that order; junction bases with no gene match: 6. This CDR3 has 14 amino acids. CDR3 amino acids: CSARDPGLDHEQYF. The CDR3 DNA reads as TGCAGTGCTAGAGATCCGGGACTAGACCACGAGCAGTACTTC.

This clonotype appeared a few times. The rearrangement links TRBV20-1 to TRBJ2-7, with a possible D match to TRBD2 (5 bases). V lost 3 bases to trimming and J lost 5 bases, with 14 bases between them. The germline gives CDR1 DFQATT, CDR2 SNEGSKA (reference sequence). CDR3 size: 13 residues. CDR3 nucleotide sequence: TGCAGTGCTAGTTTTGGGAGTAGGGACGAGCAGTACTTC. The encoded protein is CSASFGSRDEQYF.

The gene calls are TRBV12-3 or TRBV12-4 and TRBJ1-2; D is unresolved. This CDR3 contains 12 residues. Deletions cut 5 bases from V and 4 bases from J, with 8 bases between. The chain's CDR3 is CASSPPSYGYTF. In DNA form, the CDR3 reads TGTGCCAGCAGTCCCCCTAGCTATGGCTACACCTTC.

This sequence joins TRBV20-1 and TRBJ2-1, with TRBD2 as a possible D gene (6 bases). The CDR3 extends over 12 amino acids. V dropped 5 bases and J dropped 8 bases, with 13 bases sitting between them. Germline V CDR1 and CDR2: DFQATT, SNEGSKA (reference sequence). Written as DNA, the CDR3 is TGCAGTGCTCGCGGCGGGGACTATGAGCAGTTCTTC. It is translated as CSARGGDYEQFF.

The CDR3 bases are TGCAGTGCCCCCGGGGGGATGGGTTATAATTCACCCCTCCACTTT. Translation: CSAPGGMGYNSPLHF. The V call is TRBV20-1, the J call TRBJ1-6; D perhaps matches TRBD1 (5 bases). Trimming shortened V by 6 bases and J by 4 bases, and 16 bases separated the two germline ends. CDR3 length: 15 residues. Germline CDR1 reads DFQATT; CDR2 reads SNEGSKA (reference sequence).

The chain uses TRBV6-1 and TRBJ2-7, with 8 bases matching TRBD1. CDR1 MNHNS and CDR2 SASEGT come from the germline V gene. This CDR3 is built from 13 residues. V lost 7 bases to trimming and J lost 5 bases; unmatched junction nucleotides: 7. CDR3: CASTSGQGHEQYF. The CDR3 region has the DNA TGTGCCAGCACCTCCGGACAGGGTCACGAGCAGTACTTC.

This clonotype occurred a few times. The chain carries TRBV7-9 and TRBJ2-5; the D gene is possibly TRBD1 (5 bases). The V gene lost 1 base and the J gene lost 5 bases, with 14 bases spanning the gap. CDR1 SEHNR and CDR2 FQNEAQ come from the germline V gene (reference sequence). This CDR3 spans 15 amino acids. In DNA, the CDR3 is TGTGCCAGCAGCTTAGAGGGGAATCTGTGGGAGACCCAGTACTTC. Translated, it gives CASSLEGNLWETQYF.

There are a few counts of this clonotype. V and J are TRBV7-2 and TRBJ2-3, with D hard to call. V gave up 7 bases and J gave up 0 bases, with 2 bases separating them. Germline V gene lookup returns CDR1 SGHTA and CDR2 FQGNSA. The CDR3 loop spans 11 amino acids. The CDR3 nucleotides are TGTGCCAGCACTAGCACAGATACGCAGTATTTT. It yields the protein CASTSTDTQYF.

This chain uses TRBV20-1 with TRBJ1-1, with D hard to call. CDR1 is DFQATT and CDR2 is SNEGSKA in the germline V gene (reference sequence). Trimming removed 0 bases from V and 6 bases from J, with 17 bases in between. CDR3 length: 15 amino acids. The CDR3 nucleotides read TGCAGTGCTAGAGACCTCGGAGGCAGGTGGTCTGAAGCTTTCTTT. It yields the protein CSARDLGGRWSEAFF.

The rearrangement joins TRBV19 to TRBJ1-5; the D gene is possibly TRBD1 (5 bases). The CDR3 is made up of 18 amino acids. V was trimmed by 7 bases and J by 1 base, leaving 23 bases between them. Germline lookup yields CDR1 LNHDA and CDR2 SQIVND (reference sequence). CDR3 sequence reads: CASKPQFLRGDSNQPQHF. The CDR3 coding sequence is TGTGCCAGTAAGCCCCAATTCCTTCGAGGGGACAGCAATCAGCCCCAGCATTTT.

The chain couples TRBV6-2 or TRBV6-3 to TRBJ2-3, with D uncertain. Germline assignment: CDR1 MNHEY and CDR2 SVGEGT. Trimming left V 5 bases short and J 5 bases short, with 8 bases between. The CDR3 contains 12 residues. The CDR3 sequence: CASSQVRDTQYF. The CDR3 bases are TGTGCCAGCAGTCAAGTCAGAGATACGCAGTATTTT.

This clonotype was seen just once. The gene calls are TRBV7-2 and TRBJ2-5, with D possibly matching TRBD1 (7 bases). CDR3 length: 15 residues. From germline, CDR1 is SGHTA and CDR2 FQGNSA. The V end was cut by 3 bases, the J end by 4 bases, with 15 bases between. CDR3 DNA: TGTGCCAGCAGCTTGGGCAACCAGGGGGGAGAGACCCAGTACTTC. Residues: CASSLGNQGGETQYF.

This chain uses TRBV12-3 or TRBV12-4 with TRBJ2-5; 12 bases match TRBD2. CDR3 length equals 19 residues. J was trimmed by 5 bases and V by 8 bases; bases with no gene match: 21. CDR3 nucleotides: TGTGCCAGCGGAAATCGTCGGGCTAGCGGGAGGGTTTTCGGGGAGACCCAGTACTTC. Protein product: CASGNRRASGRVFGETQYF.

This clonotype was recorded a few times. The chain uses TRBV30 and TRBJ2-5; TRBD2 matches at 10 bases. This CDR3 contains 14 residues. Unmatched junction bases numbered 6, after V lost 3 bases and J lost 5 bases. Germline V gene lookup returns CDR1 GTSNPN and CDR2 SVGIG (reference sequence). CDR3 loop: CAWRLAGARETQYF. The CDR3 DNA is TGTGCCTGGAGGCTAGCGGGAGCCCGGGAGACCCAGTACTTC.